This TCR beta chain was sequenced for a study of blood T cell repertoires in COVID-19. Study summary: T cells, B-cell-depleted T cells, or PBMCs supplied cDNA or gDNA.

Sequenced by immunoSEQ multiplex PCR; TCRdb stores in-frame clones only, minus some. In the table there are 250,000 to 300,000 clones, 89% of which are singletons. This CDR3 has 15 residues. The V end was cut by 7 bases, the J end by 0 bases, with 13 bases between. In germline, CDR1 is LNHDA, CDR2 SQIVND (reference sequence). Material for sequencing was peripheral blood. The receptor was isolated from a woman aged 25 to 45 with COVID-19, enrolled during active disease. The chain joins TRBV19 to TRBJ1-3, with D hard to call. The CDR3 is CASKPRYSSGNTIYF. The CDR3 DNA reads as TGTGCCAGTAAACCCAGGTACAGCTCTGGAAACACCATATATTTT.